Below are 26 T cell receptor beta chains sequenced from a single sample in a study of blood T cell repertoires in COVID-19. Clones were sequenced by immunoSEQ multiplex PCR, and TCRdb holds only the in-frame ones, with some missing. The sample contains about 140,000 clones, around nine tenths of which appear only once. What was sequenced was peripheral blood. All receptors come from a human donor in a cohort sampled during active COVID-19.

The CDR3 region is CASSQDLTSAGGQETQYF. The CDR3 region has the DNA TGTGCCAGCAGCCAAGATCTGACTTCGGCGGGGGGACAAGAGACCCAGTACTTC. V gene TRBV3-1 (or the pseudogene TRBV3-2) combines with J gene TRBJ2-5, with 8 bases matching TRBD2. The V and J ends lost 0 bases and 2 bases, in that order; junction bases with no gene match: 11. The germline gives CDR1 LGHDT, CDR2 YNNKEL (reference sequence). The CDR3 totals 18 residues.

The V and J genes are TRBV11-2 and TRBJ1-1, with a tentative D call TRBD1 (6 bases). CDR3 length equals 15 residues. Germline lookup yields CDR1 SGHAT and CDR2 FQNNGV. V was pared by 6 bases and J by 6 bases, with 20 bases between. The CDR3 protein is CASSPRTEWVPEAFF. In nucleotides, the CDR3 is TGTGCCAGCAGTCCCCGGACAGAATGGGTGCCTGAAGCTTTCTTT.

Concerning this clone itself: The junction departs from germline at one end; a sequencing error may be responsible. The rearrangement joins TRBV5-1 to TRBJ2-7, with a weak D call TRBD1 (6 bases). Germline lookup yields CDR1 SGHRS and CDR2 YFSETQ. The CDR3 is 17 amino acids. CDR3 DNA: TGCGTCAGCAGCCCAGGGTGGGCGCAGGGGCCATCCTACGAGCAGTACTTC. As protein: CVSSPGWAQGPSYEQYF.

This chain connects TRBV21-1 to TRBJ2-3; the table's D call, TRBD2, has no DNA check behind it. TRBV21-1 is designated a pseudogene. This CDR3 has 16 residues. CDR3 residues: CASSKLGGRGADTQYF. CDR3 DNA: TGTGCCAGCAGCAAATTGGGGGGGCGCGGGGCAGATACGCAGTATTTT.

The CDR3 region is CASSLSSVNTEAFF. The CDR3 DNA reads as TGTGCCAGCAGTTTATCTTCTGTGAACACTGAAGCTTTCTTT. The genes are TRBV28 and TRBJ1-1; D is undetermined. The CDR3 length is 14 residues. Germline assignment: CDR1 MDHEN and CDR2 SYDVKM. V shed 1 base and J shed 0 bases, with 6 bases lying between them. Using reference TRBV28 and TRBJ1-1 for the parts outside the CDR3, the full variable domain is DVKVTQSSRYLVKRTGEKVFLECVQDMDHENMFWYRQDPGLGLRLIYFSYDVKMKEKGDIPEGYSVSREKKERFSLILESASTNQTSMYLCASSLSSVNTEAFFGQGTRLTVV.

The V and J genes are TRBV20-1 and TRBJ2-3; 10 bases are shared with TRBD2. V lost 3 bases to trimming and J lost 4 bases; unmatched junction nucleotides: 7. Germline loops: CDR1 DFQATT, CDR2 SNEGSKA (reference sequence). The length of the CDR3 is 15 residues. The CDR3 DNA follows: TGCAGTGCTAGTGCGAGACTAGCGGGTGCAGATACGCAGTATTTT. Translated: CSASARLAGADTQYF.

This chain uses TRBV11-2 with TRBJ2-7; D not resolved. Germline lookup yields CDR1 SGHAT and CDR2 FQNNGV. CDR3 size: 13 residues. V was shortened by 3 bases and J by 5 bases, with 11 bases between the two germline ends. CDR3 loop: CASSFSLGHEQYF. The CDR3 nucleotides are TGTGCCAGCAGCTTTTCCCTTGGGCACGAGCAGTACTTC.

The chain couples TRBV30 to TRBJ1-1, with D hard to call. The germline V gene has CDR1 GTSNPN and CDR2 SVGIG (reference sequence). CDR3 size: 14 residues. V lost 4 bases, J lost 2 bases, and 14 bases lay in between. CDR3 protein: CAWTPGGFNTEAFF. The DNA of the CDR3 is TGTGCCTGGACCCCCGGAGGGTTCAACACTGAAGCTTTCTTT.

The chain employs TRBV30 and TRBJ2-7; D possibly corresponds to TRBD2 (6 bases). CDR1 GTSNPN and CDR2 SVGIG come from the germline V gene (reference sequence). With 3 bases removed from V and 4 bases from J, the gap between germline ends came to 13 bases. The CDR3 is 13 amino acids. CDR3 sequence reads: CAWRSGSGYEQYF. CDR3 sequence (DNA): TGTGCCTGGAGGTCCGGGAGCGGGTACGAGCAGTACTTC.

This rearrangement joins TRBV9 to TRBJ2-1; D might be TRBD2 (6 bases). V was clipped by 1 base and J by 2 bases, with 16 bases between them. Germline values: CDR1 SGDLS, CDR2 YYNGEE. This CDR3 region has 17 residues. The CDR3 here is CASSVLDEGGPYNEQFF. The DNA for the CDR3 is TGTGCCAGCAGCGTACTGGATGAGGGAGGCCCCTACAATGAGCAGTTCTTC.

The J gene is TRBJ1-2, the V gene TRBV5-4; D may be TRBD1 (6 bases). V shed 6 bases and J shed 0 bases, with 12 bases lying between them. Germline V gene lookup returns CDR1 SGHNT and CDR2 YYREEE (reference sequence). CDR3 length: 14 residues. CDR3 in DNA: TGTGCCAGCACCAGGGGAGCCTCTAACTATGGCTACACCTTC. The encoded protein is CASTRGASNYGYTF.

The chain links TRBV5-1 to TRBJ2-7; 9 bases align to TRBD1. Germline V lookup: CDR1 SGHRS, CDR2 YFSETQ. Trimming took 0 bases from V and 2 from J; bases not matched to a gene: 3. This CDR3 has 15 amino acids. This CDR3 reads CASSLGGQGTYEQYF. Written as DNA, the CDR3 is TGCGCCAGCAGCTTGGGGGGACAGGGTACCTACGAGCAGTACTTC. The full variable domain, its missing parts supplied by reference TRBV5-1 and TRBJ2-7, is KAGVTQTPRYLIKTRGQQVTLSCSPISGHRSVSWYQQTPGQGLQFLFEYFSETQRNKGNFPGRFSGRQFSNSRSEMNVSTLELGDSALYLCASSLGGQGTYEQYFGPGTRLTVT.

The rearrangement uses TRBV21-1 and TRBJ2-7; the table's D call of TRBD1 was not tested on the DNA. TRBV21-1 is a recognized pseudogene. The CDR3 extends over 16 amino acids. The chain's CDR3 is CASSMGRGQGQGEQYF. DNA for the CDR3: TGTGCCAGCAGCATGGGCCGCGGACAGGGGCAGGGGGAGCAGTACTTC.

The rearrangement joins TRBV5-8 to TRBJ2-3; 7 nucleotides line up with TRBD1. The CDR3 consists of 14 residues. The germline CDR1 and CDR2 sequences are SGHTS and YDEGEE. V gave up 4 bases and J gave up 5 bases; unmatched junction bases: 7. The CDR3, as DNA: TGTGCCAGCAGCCCTGGACAGGAATTAGATACGCAGTATTTT. It encodes CASSPGQELDTQYF.

This chain joins TRBV5-6 and TRBJ2-2; TRBD2 matches 8 bases. This CDR3 contains 18 residues. Trimming at V came to 3 bases and at J to 0 bases, leaving 10 bases not matched to a gene. Per the germline V gene, CDR1 is SGHDT and CDR2 is YYEEEE. The CDR3 loop is CASSCPAGAPANTGELFF. CDR3 DNA sequence: TGTGCCAGCAGCTGCCCAGCGGGAGCCCCCGCGAACACCGGGGAGCTGTTTTTT.

This chain connects TRBV21-1 to TRBJ1-5. TRBV21-1 is noted as a pseudogene. The CDR3 loop spans 19 amino acids. CDR3 coding DNA: TGTGCCAGCAGCAAATTGGATTTGTGCGGGGAGAACAGCAATCAGCCCCAGCATTTT. It translates to CASSKLDLCGENSNQPQHF.

The J gene is TRBJ2-7, the V gene TRBV28; D might be TRBD1 (6 bases). Germline V gene sequence: CDR1 MDHEN, CDR2 SYDVKM. This CDR3 region has 15 residues. Trimming shortened V by 6 bases and J by 1 base, and 16 bases separated the two germline ends. Written as DNA, the CDR3 is TGTGCCAGCAGGTCTGGACAAGGGGGATCCTACGAGCAGTACTTC. It translates to CASRSGQGGSYEQYF.

The chain has TRBV5-6 and TRBJ2-5; 9 bases line up with TRBD2. The length of the CDR3 is 16 residues. The ends lost 0 bases at V and 5 bases at J; junction bases unmatched: 8. The germline V gene has CDR1 SGHDT and CDR2 YYEEEE. This CDR3 is CASSLGTSALEETQYF. Here the CDR3 DNA reads TGTGCCAGCAGCTTGGGGACTAGCGCCCTAGAGGAGACCCAGTACTTC.

This clone was counted a single time. This chain links TRBV10-1 with TRBJ2-1; TRBD2 matches 10 bases. Germline CDR1 and CDR2: WNHNN and SYGVQD (reference sequence). The CDR3 is made up of 15 amino acids. Unmatched junction bases numbered 3, after V lost 7 bases and J lost 0 bases. This CDR3 is CASIAGGISYNEQFF. DNA for the CDR3: TGCGCCAGCATAGCGGGGGGTATCTCCTACAATGAGCAGTTCTTC.

V and J are TRBV19 and TRBJ2-1, with 16 positions matching TRBD2. V was pared by 10 bases and J by 3 bases, with 12 bases of the junction left unmatched. This CDR3 is built from 18 residues. Germline V lookup: CDR1 LNHDA, CDR2 SQIVND (reference sequence). CDR3 DNA: TGTGCCACACTACCCGGGACTAGCGGGGGGGCCGGCTACAATGAGCAGTTCTTC. This codes for CATLPGTSGGAGYNEQFF.

V and J are TRBV4-1 and TRBJ1-1, with D hard to call. Germline V CDR1 and CDR2: MGHRA, YSYEKL. The CDR3 consists of 15 residues. V was clipped by 0 bases and J by 1 base, with 9 bases between them. This chain's CDR3 is CASSQDRGGNTEAFF. In nucleotides, the CDR3 is TGCGCCAGCAGCCAAGATCGGGGAGGGAACACTGAAGCTTTCTTT.

This clone appeared once. The chain joins TRBV4-2 to TRBJ2-7; 9 positions match TRBD2. This CDR3 contains 17 residues. CDR1 and CDR2 from the germline V gene are LGHNA and YNFKEQ. Trimming removed 1 base from V and 4 bases from J; junction bases left unmatched: 11. Here the CDR3 DNA reads TGTGCCAGCAGCCAAGCGGCACGCGGGGGGGACATATACGAGCAGTACTTC. Translated: CASSQAARGGDIYEQYF.

The chain carries TRBV5-6 and TRBJ2-1; maybe TRBD2 (5 bases). The V gene lost 0 bases and the J gene lost 0 bases, with 7 bases spanning the gap. Germline V gene data show CDR1 as SGHDT and CDR2 as YYEEEE. This CDR3 contains 15 residues. CDR3 in amino acids: CASSLGGRSYNEQFF. The DNA of the CDR3 is TGTGCCAGCAGCTTGGGCGGGCGCTCCTACAATGAGCAGTTCTTC.

The chain has TRBV12-3 or TRBV12-4 and TRBJ2-1; D ambiguous. V dropped 3 bases and J dropped 10 bases, with 10 bases sitting between them. CDR3 length equals 12 residues. The chain's CDR3 is CASSFSLQEQFF. In DNA, the CDR3 is TGTGCCAGCAGTTTCTCTCTCCAGGAGCAGTTCTTC.

This chain joins TRBV28 and TRBJ1-4, with D uncertain. V lost 5 bases and J lost 10, with 8 bases in between. This CDR3 is 11 amino acids long. CDR1 MDHEN and CDR2 SYDVKM come from the germline V gene. The CDR3 region is CASSPFRKLFF. The CDR3 bases are TGTGCCAGCAGTCCGTTTCGAAAACTGTTTTTT.

The chain joins TRBV10-3 to TRBJ1-2; D gene unclear. Germline CDR1 is ENHRY and CDR2 is SYGVKD. This CDR3 is 14 amino acids long. V lost 4 bases to trimming and J lost 4 bases, with 13 bases between them. For the CDR3, the DNA is TGTGCCATCAGTGCCGCAACCGAGGCCTATGGCTACACCTTC. Translating it yields CAISAATEAYGYTF.